The 8 T cell receptor beta chains given below trace back to one sample, sequenced in a study of cytomegalovirus exposure and HLA in healthy donors. Assay: immunoSEQ multiplex PCR; the TCRdb copy retains only in-frame clones and omits some. Here the sample spans around 170,000 clones, approximately 90% being singletons. Sequenced: PBMCs. The source of these receptors is a man aged 18 to 30 in good health and CMV-seronegative.

The count of this clone is one. The CDR3: CASSTYRDSSNQPQHF. The CDR3 DNA sequence: TGTGCCAGCAGTACGTACCGGGACAGCAGCAATCAGCCCCAGCATTTT. The J gene is TRBJ1-5, the V gene TRBV28, with 7 bases identical to TRBD1. The CDR3 has 16 amino acids. Germline CDR1 reads MDHEN; CDR2 reads SYDVKM. The V and J ends lost 5 bases and 1 base, in that order; junction bases with no gene match: 8. Full variable domain (outside the CDR3, taken from reference TRBV28 and TRBJ1-5): DVKVTQSSRYLVKRTGEKVFLECVQDMDHENMFWYRQDPGLGLRLIYFSYDVKMKEKGDIPEGYSVSREKKERFSLILESASTNQTSMYLCASSTYRDSSNQPQHFGDGTRLSIL.

This clone was detected once. This chain joins TRBV7-9 and TRBJ1-5; unclear D gene. V was cut by 0 bases and J by 2 bases, with 8 bases left in between. This CDR3 is 15 amino acids long. Germline V gives CDR1 SEHNR, CDR2 FQNEAQ (reference sequence). The chain's CDR3 is CASSLAGSRNQPQHF. The CDR3 bases are TGTGCCAGCAGCTTAGCGGGCAGCCGCAATCAGCCCCAGCATTTT.

The rearrangement uses TRBV13 and TRBJ2-7, with 10 bases fitting TRBD1. The CDR3 covers 16 residues. The J segment lost 6 bases and the V segment lost 4 bases, leaving 12 bases of the junction unmatched. CDR1 and CDR2 (germline): PRHDT, FYEKMQ (reference sequence). In nucleotides, the CDR3 is TGTGCCAGCAGCTCTGGGTTTGGACAGGGGGTTTTCGAGCAGTACTTC. Translated, it gives CASSSGFGQGVFEQYF.

J is TRBJ2-1 and V is TRBV6-1; the D gene is possibly TRBD2 (6 bases). With 6 bases removed from V and 4 bases from J, the gap between germline ends came to 13 bases. From germline, CDR1 is MNHNS and CDR2 SASEGT. The CDR3 contains 14 residues. DNA for the CDR3: TGTGCCAGCAGATTCGGGACTGATTACAATGAGCAGTTCTTC. Protein sequence: CASRFGTDYNEQFF.

The J gene is TRBJ1-4, the V gene TRBV5-4; D remains unclear. Germline V gene data show CDR1 as SGHNT and CDR2 as YYREEE (reference sequence). Trimming shortened V by 4 bases and J by 4 bases, and 14 bases separated the two germline ends. The CDR3 is made up of 15 amino acids. The CDR3 sequence: CASSPRDTINEKLFF. The DNA of the CDR3 is TGTGCCAGCAGCCCCCGAGACACGATTAATGAAAAACTGTTTTTT.

Written as DNA, the CDR3 is TGTGCCAGTAAAATCACACCGGGTTACACTGAAGCTTTCTTT. Its protein is CASKITPGYTEAFF. V is TRBV19 and J is TRBJ1-1, with no clear D. CDR1 and CDR2 (germline): LNHDA, SQIVND (reference sequence). V was trimmed by 7 bases and J by 3 bases, leaving 15 bases between them. This CDR3 is 14 amino acids long.

The rearrangement uses TRBV30 and TRBJ1-6; 7 nucleotides line up with TRBD1. Per the germline V gene, CDR1 is GTSNPN and CDR2 is SVGIG (reference sequence). The CDR3 length is 15 residues. The J segment lost 9 bases and the V segment lost 4 bases, leaving 12 bases of the junction unmatched. The CDR3 reads CAWTPHEGASSPLHF. The CDR3 DNA reads as TGTGCCTGGACCCCCCACGAGGGGGCGAGTTCACCCCTCCACTTT.

The V call is TRBV5-1, the J call TRBJ2-7, with 9 positions matching TRBD1. The CDR3 is 16 residues long. Germline lookup yields CDR1 SGHRS and CDR2 YFSETQ. V shed 0 bases, J shed 6 bases, and the junction held 10 bases outside the gene matches. CDR3 bases: TGCGCCAGCAGCTTGGCCCCGGGACAGGGAGCTGGCGAGCAGTACTTC. Protein: CASSLAPGQGAGEQYF. Together with reference TRBV5-1 and TRBJ2-7, the CDR3 gives the full variable domain: KAGVTQTPRYLIKTRGQQVTLSCSPISGHRSVSWYQQTPGQGLQFLFEYFSETQRNKGNFPGRFSGRQFSNSRSEMNVSTLELGDSALYLCASSLAPGQGAGEQYFGPGTRLTVT.